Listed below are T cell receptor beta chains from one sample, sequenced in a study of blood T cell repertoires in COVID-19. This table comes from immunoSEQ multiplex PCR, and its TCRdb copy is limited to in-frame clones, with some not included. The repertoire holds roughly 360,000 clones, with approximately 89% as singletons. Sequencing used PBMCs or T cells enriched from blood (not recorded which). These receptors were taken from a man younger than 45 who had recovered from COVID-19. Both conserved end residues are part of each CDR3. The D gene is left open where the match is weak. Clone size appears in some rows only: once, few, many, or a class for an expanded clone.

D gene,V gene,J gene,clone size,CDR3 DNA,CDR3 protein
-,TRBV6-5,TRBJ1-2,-,TGTGCCAGCGGAACGACAGGACCCTATGGCTACACCTTC,CASGTTGPYGYTF
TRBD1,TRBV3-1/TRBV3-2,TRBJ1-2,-,TGTGCCAGCAGCCCTGGACAGGGAGGAAACTATGGCTACACCTTC,CASSPGQGGNYGYTF
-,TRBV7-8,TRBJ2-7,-,TGTGCCAGCAGCTTATGGTACCCCTCTACTAAAGAGCAGTACTTC,CASSLWYPSTKEQYF
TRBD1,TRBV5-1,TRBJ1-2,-,TGCGCCAGCAGAGGGGGCCGACTCAATAACTATGGCTACACCTTC,CASRGGRLNNYGYTF
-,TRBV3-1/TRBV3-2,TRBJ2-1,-,TGTGCCAGCAGCCAAGATGGGAGCTCCTACAATGAGCAGTTCTTC,CASSQDGSSYNEQFF
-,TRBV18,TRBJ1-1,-,TGTGCCAGCTCACCGGGGTGGGGAGGGTCTGAAGCTTTCTTT,CASSPGWGGSEAFF
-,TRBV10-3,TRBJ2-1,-,TGTGCCATCAGTGCCAGGGCCAATGAGCAGTTCTTC,CAISARANEQFF
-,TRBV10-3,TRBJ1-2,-,TGTGCCATCAGTGAGAGTGGGGGCGAAGGCTACACCTTC,CAISESGGEGYTF
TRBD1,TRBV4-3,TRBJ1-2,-,TGCGCCAGCAGCCATAGCGGGACAGGGTATAACTATGGCTACACCTTC,CASSHSGTGYNYGYTF
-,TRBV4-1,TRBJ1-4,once,TGCGCCAGCAGCCGCTATTCAGGGACAACTAATGAAAAACTGTTTTTT,CASSRYSGTTNEKLFF
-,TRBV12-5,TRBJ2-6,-,TGTGCTAGTGGCCCTAGAGGGCCTGGGGCCAACGTCCTGACTTTC,CASGPRGPGANVLTF
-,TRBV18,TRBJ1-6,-,TGTGCCAGCTCACAGAACAATGACTATAATTCACCCCTCCACTTT,CASSQNNDYNSPLHF
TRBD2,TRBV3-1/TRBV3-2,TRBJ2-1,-,TGTGCCAGCAGAAGAAGCGGGGGGTCCTACAATGAGCAGTTCTTC,CASRRSGGSYNEQFF
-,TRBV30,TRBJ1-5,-,TGTGCCTGGAGTGTTTCGAATCAGCCCCAGCATTTT,CAWSVSNQPQHF
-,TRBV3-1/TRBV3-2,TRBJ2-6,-,TGTGCCAGCAGCCAAGATCGCAACGTCCTGACTTTC,CASSQDRNVLTF
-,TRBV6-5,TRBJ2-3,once,TGTGCCAGCAGAGAGGTGTTTAGCACAGATACGCAGTATTTT,CASREVFSTDTQYF
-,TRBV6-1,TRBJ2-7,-,TGTGCCAGCAGTGAAGAATCGTTCTCCTACGAGCAGTACTTC,CASSEESFSYEQYF
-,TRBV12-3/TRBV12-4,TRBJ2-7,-,TGTGCCAGCAGCCCCGGGGGCTACGAGCAGTACTTC,CASSPGGYEQYF
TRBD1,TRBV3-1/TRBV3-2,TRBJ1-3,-,TGTGCCAGCAGCCCTACAGGGGTCTCTGGAAACACCATATATTTT,CASSPTGVSGNTIYF
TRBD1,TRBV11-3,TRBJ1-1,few,TGTGCCAGCAGCACGGACAGGGGGCAGGTTAGGTGCGGCACTGAAGCTTTCTTT,CASSTDRGQVRCGTEAFF
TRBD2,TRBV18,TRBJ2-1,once,TGTGCCAGCTCCCCGGGACTAGCGGGGGCTGAGCAGTTCTTC,CASSPGLAGAEQFF
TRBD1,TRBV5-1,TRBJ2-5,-,TGCGCCAGCAGCCTCGGGACAGAGCAAGAGACCCAGTACTTC,CASSLGTEQETQYF
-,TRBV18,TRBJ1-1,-,TGTGCCAGCTCACCTCTGGCAGGCGCAACTGAAGCTTTCTTT,CASSPLAGATEAFF
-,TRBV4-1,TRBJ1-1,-,TGCGCCAGCAGCCAAGATCCCGAGGGGAACACTGAAGCTTTCTTT,CASSQDPEGNTEAFF
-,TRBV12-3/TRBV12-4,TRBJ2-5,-,TGTGCCAGCAGTCCGGAGACCCAGTACTTC,CASSPETQYF